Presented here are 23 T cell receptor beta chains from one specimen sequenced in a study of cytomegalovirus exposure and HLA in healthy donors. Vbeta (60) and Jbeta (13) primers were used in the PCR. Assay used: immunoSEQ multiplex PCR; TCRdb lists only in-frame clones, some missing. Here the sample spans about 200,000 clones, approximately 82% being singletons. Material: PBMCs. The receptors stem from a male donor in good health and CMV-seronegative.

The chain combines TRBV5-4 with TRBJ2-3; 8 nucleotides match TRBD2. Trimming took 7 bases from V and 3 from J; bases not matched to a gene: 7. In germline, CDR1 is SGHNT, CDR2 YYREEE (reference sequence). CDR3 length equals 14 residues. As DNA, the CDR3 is TGTGCCAGCTACAGCGGGAGCGGGACAGATACGCAGTATTTT. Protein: CASYSGSGTDTQYF. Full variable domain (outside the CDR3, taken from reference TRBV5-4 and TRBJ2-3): ETGVTQSPTHLIKTRGQQVTLRCSSQSGHNTVSWYQQALGQGPQFIFQYYREEENGRGNFPPRFSGLQFPNYSSELNVNALELDDSALYLCASYSGSGTDTQYFGPGTRLTVL.

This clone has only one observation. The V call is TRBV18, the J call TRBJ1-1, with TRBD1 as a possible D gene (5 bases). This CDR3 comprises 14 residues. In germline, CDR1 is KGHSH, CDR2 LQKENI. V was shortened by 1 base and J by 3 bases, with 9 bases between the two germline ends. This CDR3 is CASSPRQTYTEAFF. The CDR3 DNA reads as TGTGCCAGCTCACCACGACAGACGTACACTGAAGCTTTCTTT.

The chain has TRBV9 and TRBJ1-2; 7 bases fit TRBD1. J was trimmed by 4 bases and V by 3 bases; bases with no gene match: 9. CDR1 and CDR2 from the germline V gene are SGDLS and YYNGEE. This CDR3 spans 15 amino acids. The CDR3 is CASSGETDRTYGYTF. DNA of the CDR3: TGTGCCAGCAGCGGGGAGACGGACAGGACCTATGGCTACACCTTC. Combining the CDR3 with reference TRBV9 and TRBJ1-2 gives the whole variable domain DSGVTQTPKHLITATGQRVTLRCSPRSGDLSVYWYQQSLDQGLQFLIQYYNGEERAKGNILERFSAQQFPDLHSELNLSSLELGDSALYFCASSGETDRTYGYTFGSGTRLTVV.

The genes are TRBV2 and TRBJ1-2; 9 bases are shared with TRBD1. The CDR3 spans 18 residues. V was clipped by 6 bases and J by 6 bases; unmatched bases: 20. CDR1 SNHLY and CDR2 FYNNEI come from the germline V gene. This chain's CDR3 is CASRTSDFWSWTGDGYTF. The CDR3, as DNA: TGTGCCAGCAGGACGAGTGACTTTTGGAGTTGGACAGGGGATGGCTACACCTTC.

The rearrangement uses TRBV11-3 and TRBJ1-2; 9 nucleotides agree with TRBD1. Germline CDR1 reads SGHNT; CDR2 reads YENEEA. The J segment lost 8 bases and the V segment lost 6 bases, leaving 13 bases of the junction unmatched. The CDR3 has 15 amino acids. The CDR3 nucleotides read TGTGCCAGCAGTCAAGCTCCGGGACAGGGAGGGGGCTACACCTTC. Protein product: CASSQAPGQGGGYTF.

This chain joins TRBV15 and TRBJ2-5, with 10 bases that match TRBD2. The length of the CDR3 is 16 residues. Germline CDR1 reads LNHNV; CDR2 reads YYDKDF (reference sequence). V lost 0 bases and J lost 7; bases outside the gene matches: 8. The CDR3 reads CATSRDRASGSATQYF. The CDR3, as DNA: TGTGCCACCAGCAGAGATAGAGCTAGCGGGAGTGCGACCCAGTACTTC.

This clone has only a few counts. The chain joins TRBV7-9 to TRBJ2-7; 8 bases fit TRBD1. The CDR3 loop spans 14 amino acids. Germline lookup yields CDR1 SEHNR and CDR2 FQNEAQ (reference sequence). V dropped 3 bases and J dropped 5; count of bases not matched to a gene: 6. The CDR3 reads CASSLRTGMNEQYF. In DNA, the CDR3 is TGTGCCAGCAGCTTGAGGACAGGGATGAACGAGCAGTACTTC.

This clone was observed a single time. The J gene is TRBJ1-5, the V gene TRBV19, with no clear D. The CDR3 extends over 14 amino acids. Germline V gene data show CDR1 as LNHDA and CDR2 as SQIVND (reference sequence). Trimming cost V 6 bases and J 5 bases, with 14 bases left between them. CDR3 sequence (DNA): TGTGCCAGTAGGGCTCAGGAAAGCCATCAGCCCCAGCATTTT. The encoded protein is CASRAQESHQPQHF.

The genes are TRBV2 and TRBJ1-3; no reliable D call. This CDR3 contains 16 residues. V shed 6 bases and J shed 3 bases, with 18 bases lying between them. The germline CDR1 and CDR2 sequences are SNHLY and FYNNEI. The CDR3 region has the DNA TGTGCCAGCAGCGGAGGTGGGCCCAACTTTGGAAACACCATATATTTT. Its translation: CASSGGGPNFGNTIYF.

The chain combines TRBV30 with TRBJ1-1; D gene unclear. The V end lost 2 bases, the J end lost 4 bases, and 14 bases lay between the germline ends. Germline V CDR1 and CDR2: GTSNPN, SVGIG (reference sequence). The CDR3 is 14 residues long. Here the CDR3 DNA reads TGTGCCTGGAGTACCCCGGGGAAGGGCACTGAAGCTTTCTTT. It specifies CAWSTPGKGTEAFF.

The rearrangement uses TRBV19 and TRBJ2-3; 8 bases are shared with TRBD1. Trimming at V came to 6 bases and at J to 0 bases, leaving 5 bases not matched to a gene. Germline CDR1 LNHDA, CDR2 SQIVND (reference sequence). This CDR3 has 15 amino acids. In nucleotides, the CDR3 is TGTGCCAGTAGCCTTACAGGGGGGAGCACAGATACGCAGTATTTT. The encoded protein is CASSLTGGSTDTQYF.

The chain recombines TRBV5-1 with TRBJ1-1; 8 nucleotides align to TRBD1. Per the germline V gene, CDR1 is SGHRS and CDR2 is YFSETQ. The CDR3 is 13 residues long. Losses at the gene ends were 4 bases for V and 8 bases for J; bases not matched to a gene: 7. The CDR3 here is CASSLDRVREAFF. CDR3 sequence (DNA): TGCGCCAGCAGCCTGGACAGGGTTAGGGAAGCTTTCTTT. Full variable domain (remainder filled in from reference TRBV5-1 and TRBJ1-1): KAGVTQTPRYLIKTRGQQVTLSCSPISGHRSVSWYQQTPGQGLQFLFEYFSETQRNKGNFPGRFSGRQFSNSRSEMNVSTLELGDSALYLCASSLDRVREAFFGQGTRLTVV.

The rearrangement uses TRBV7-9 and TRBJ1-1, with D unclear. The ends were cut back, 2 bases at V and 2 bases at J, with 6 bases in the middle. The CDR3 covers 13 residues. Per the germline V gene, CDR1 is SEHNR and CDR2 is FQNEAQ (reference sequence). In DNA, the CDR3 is TGTGCCAGCAGCTTACAGGTTAACACTGAAGCTTTCTTT. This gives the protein CASSLQVNTEAFF. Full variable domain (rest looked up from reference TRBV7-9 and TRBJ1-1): DTGVSQNPRHKITKRGQNVTFRCDPISEHNRLYWYRQTLGQGPEFLTYFQNEAQLEKSRLLSDRFSAERPKGSFSTLEIQRTEQGDSAMYLCASSLQVNTEAFFGQGTRLTVV.

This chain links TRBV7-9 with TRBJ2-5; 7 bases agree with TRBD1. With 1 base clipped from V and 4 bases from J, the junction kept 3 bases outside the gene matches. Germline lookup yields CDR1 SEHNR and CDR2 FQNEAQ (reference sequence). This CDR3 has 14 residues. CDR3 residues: CASSLVQGSETQYF. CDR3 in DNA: TGTGCCAGCAGCTTAGTACAGGGGTCAGAGACCCAGTACTTC.

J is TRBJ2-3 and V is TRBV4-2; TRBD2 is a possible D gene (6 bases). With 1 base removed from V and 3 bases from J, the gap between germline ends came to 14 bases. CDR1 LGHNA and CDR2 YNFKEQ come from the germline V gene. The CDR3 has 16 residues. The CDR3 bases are TGTGCCAGCAGCCAAGTCGGGGCGGAGGGGACAGATACGCAGTATTTT. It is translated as CASSQVGAEGTDTQYF.

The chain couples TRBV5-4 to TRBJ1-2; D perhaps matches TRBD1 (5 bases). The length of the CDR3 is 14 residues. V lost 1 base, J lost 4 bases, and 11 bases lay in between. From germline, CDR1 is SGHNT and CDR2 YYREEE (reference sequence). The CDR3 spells CASSLSAGVYGYTF. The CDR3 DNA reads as TGTGCCAGCAGCTTGTCAGCGGGGGTCTATGGCTACACCTTC.

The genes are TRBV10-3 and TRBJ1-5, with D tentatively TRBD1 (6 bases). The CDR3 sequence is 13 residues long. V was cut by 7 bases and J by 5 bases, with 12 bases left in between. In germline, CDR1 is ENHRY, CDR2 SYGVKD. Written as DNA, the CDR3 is TGTGCCATCAAAGGGACAAGAGATCAGCCCCAGCATTTT. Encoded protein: CAIKGTRDQPQHF.

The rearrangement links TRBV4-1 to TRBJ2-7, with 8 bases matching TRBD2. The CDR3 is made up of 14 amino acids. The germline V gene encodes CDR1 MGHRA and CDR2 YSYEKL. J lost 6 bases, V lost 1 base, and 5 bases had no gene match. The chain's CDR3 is CASSQGAGGFEQYF. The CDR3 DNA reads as TGCGCCAGCAGCCAAGGGGCGGGAGGATTCGAGCAGTACTTC.

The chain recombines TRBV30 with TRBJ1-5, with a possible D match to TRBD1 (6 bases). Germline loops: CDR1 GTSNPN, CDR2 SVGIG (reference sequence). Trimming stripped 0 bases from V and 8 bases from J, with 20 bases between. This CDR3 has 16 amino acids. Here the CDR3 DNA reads TGTGCCTGGAGTGTAGGGCGAGGGGGGGCGCCTGAGCCCCAGCATTTT. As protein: CAWSVGRGGAPEPQHF.

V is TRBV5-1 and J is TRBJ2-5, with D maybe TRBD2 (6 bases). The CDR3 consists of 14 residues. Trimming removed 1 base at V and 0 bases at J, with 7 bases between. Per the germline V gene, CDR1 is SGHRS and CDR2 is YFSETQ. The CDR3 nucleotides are TGCGCCAGCAGCTTGACGGGGGACCAAGAGACCCAGTACTTC. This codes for CASSLTGDQETQYF.

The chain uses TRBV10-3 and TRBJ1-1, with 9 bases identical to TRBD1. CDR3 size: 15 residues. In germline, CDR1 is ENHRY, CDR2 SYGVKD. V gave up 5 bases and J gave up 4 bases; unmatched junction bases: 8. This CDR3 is CAISQTGGTGTEAFF. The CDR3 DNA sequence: TGTGCCATCAGTCAGACAGGGGGGACGGGCACTGAAGCTTTCTTT.

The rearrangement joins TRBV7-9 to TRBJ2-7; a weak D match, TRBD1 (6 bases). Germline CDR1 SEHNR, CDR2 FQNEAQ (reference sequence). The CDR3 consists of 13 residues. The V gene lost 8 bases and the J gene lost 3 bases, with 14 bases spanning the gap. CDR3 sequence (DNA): TGTGCCAGCGAAGGGGCAGGGGACTACGAGCAGTACTTC. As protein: CASEGAGDYEQYF.

The CDR3 spells CASSGSGTSGSYEQYF. The CDR3, as DNA: TGTGCCAGCAGTGGTTCCGGGACTAGCGGCTCCTACGAGCAGTACTTC. This chain uses TRBV6-1 with TRBJ2-7, with 11 bases lining up with TRBD2. CDR3 size: 16 residues. Germline lookup yields CDR1 MNHNS and CDR2 SASEGT. V shed 4 bases, J shed 0 bases, and the junction held 5 bases outside the gene matches.